This TCR beta chain was identified during a study of blood T cell repertoires in COVID-19. Study information: The United States, Italy and Spain provided the acute and convalescent COVID-19 samples. Nucleic acid was either cDNA or gDNA, and it came from T cells, B-cell-depleted T cells, or PBMCs.

Data came from immunoSEQ multiplex PCR; TCRdb stores just in-frame clones and leaves some out. The sample lists 110,000 to 150,000 clones; 85% to 90% were seen once. Germline loops: CDR1 SEHNR, CDR2 FQNEAQ (reference sequence). V gave up 7 bases and J gave up 7 bases, with 16 bases separating them. The CDR3 loop spans 13 amino acids. The rearrangement uses TRBV7-9 and TRBJ1-2; D perhaps matches TRBD1 (5 bases). The sequence came from a woman in her sixties with active COVID-19. Input material: peripheral blood. CDR3 residues: CASKMGRGSGYTF. The CDR3 DNA follows: TGTGCCAGCAAGATGGGCCGGGGGAGTGGCTACACCTTC.